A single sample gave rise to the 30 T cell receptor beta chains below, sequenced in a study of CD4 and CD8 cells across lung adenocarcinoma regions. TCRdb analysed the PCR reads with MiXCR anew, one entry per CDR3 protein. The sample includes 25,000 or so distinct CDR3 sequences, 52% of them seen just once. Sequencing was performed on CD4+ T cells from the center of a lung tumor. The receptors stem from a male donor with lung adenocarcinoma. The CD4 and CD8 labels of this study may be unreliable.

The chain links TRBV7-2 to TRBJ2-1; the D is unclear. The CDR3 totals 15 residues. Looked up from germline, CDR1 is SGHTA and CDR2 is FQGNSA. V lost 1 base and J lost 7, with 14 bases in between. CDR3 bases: TGTGCCAGCAGCTTAGGAGGTTCCAGGCGAAATGAGCAGTTCTTC. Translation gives CASSLGGSRRNEQFF. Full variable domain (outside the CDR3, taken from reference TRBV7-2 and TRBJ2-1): GAGVSQSPSNKVTEKGKDVELRCDPISGHTALYWYRQSLGQGLEFLIYFQGNSAPDKSGLPSDRFSAERTGGSVSTLTIQRTQQEDSAVYLCASSLGGSRRNEQFFGPGTRLTVL.

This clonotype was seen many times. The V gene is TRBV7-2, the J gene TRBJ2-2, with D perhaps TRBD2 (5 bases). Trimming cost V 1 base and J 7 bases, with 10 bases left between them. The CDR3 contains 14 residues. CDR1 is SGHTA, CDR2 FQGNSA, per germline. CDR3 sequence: CASSLGGGLGELFF. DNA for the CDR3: TGTGCCAGCAGCTTAGGTGGCGGGCTCGGGGAGCTGTTTTTT.

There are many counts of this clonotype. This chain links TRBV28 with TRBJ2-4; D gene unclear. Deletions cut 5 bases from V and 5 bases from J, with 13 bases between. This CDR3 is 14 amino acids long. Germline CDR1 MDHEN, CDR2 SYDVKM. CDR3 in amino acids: CASSVGRAQNIQYF. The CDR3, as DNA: TGTGCCAGCAGTGTAGGGCGCGCCCAAAACATTCAGTACTTC.

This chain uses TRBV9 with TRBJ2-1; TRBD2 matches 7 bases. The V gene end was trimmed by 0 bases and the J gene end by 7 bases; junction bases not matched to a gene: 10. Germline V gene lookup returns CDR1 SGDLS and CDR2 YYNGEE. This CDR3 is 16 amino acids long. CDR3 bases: TGTGCCAGCAGCGTAGGCCCGACTAGCTTAAATAATGAGCAGTTCTTC. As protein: CASSVGPTSLNNEQFF.

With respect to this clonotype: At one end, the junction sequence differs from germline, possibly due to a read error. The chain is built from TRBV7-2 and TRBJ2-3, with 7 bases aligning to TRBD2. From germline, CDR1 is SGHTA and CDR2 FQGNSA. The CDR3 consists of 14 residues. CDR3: CASSSGLEEDTQYF. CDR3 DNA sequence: TGTGCGAGCAGCAGCGGACTAGAAGAAGATACGCAGTATTTT.

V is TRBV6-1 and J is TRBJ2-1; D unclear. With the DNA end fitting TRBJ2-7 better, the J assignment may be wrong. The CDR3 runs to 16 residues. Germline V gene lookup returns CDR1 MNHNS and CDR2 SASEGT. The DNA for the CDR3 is TGTGCCAGCAGTGAGATTATTGCCAGGAACTCCTACGAGCAGTACTTC. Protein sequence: CASSEIIARNSYEQYF.

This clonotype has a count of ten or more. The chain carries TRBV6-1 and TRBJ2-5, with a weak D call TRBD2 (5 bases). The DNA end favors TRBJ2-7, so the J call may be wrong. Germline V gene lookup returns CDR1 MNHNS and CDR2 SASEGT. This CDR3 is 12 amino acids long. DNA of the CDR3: TGTGCCAGCAGATCGTCGGGATTCGAGCAGTACTTC. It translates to CASRSSGFEQYF.

The CDR3 bases are TGCGCCAGCAGCATAGAACCGGGACTAGTGAGGCAGTTCTTC. Its translation is CASSIEPGLVRQFF. This sequence joins TRBV5-1 and TRBJ2-1; TRBD2 aligns across 8 bases. The CDR3 is 14 residues long. J lost 12 bases, V lost 4 bases, and 12 bases had no gene match. Germline CDR1 and CDR2: SGHRS and YFSETQ. Based on the CDR3 plus reference TRBV5-1 and TRBJ2-1, the full variable domain is KAGVTQTPRYLIKTRGQQVTLSCSPISGHRSVSWYQQTPGQGLQFLFEYFSETQRNKGNFPGRFSGRQFSNSRSEMNVSTLELGDSALYLCASSIEPGLVRQFFGPGTRLTVL.

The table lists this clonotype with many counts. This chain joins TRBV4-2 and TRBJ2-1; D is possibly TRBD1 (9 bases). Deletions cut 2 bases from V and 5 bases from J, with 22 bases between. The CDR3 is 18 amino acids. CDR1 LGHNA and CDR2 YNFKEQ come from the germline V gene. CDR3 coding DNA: TGTGCCAGCAGCCAACACGGAGGCGGGAGGACAGGGGACAATGAGCAGTTCTTC. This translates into CASSQHGGGRTGDNEQFF.

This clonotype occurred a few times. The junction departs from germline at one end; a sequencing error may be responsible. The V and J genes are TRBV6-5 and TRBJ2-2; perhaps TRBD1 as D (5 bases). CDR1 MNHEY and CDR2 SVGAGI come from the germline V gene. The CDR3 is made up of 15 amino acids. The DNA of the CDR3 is TGTGCCAGCAGACTCCAGTCTGGAAGTACAGGTGCGCTGTATTTT. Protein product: CASRLQSGSTGALYF.

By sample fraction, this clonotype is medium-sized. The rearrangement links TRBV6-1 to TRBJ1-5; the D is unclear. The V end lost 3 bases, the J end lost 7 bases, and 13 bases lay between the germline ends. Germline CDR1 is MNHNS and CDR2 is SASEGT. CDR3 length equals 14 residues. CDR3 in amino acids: CASSETRRYQPQHF. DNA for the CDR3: TGTGCCAGCAGTGAGACACGGCGGTACCAGCCCCAGCATTTT.

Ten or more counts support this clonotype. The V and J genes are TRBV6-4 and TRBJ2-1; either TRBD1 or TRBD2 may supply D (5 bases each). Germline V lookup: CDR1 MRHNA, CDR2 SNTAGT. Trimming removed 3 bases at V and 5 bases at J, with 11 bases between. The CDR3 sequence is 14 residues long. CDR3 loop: CASSEGTDDNEQFF. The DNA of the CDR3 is TGTGCCAGCAGTGAAGGGACGGACGACAATGAGCAGTTCTTC.

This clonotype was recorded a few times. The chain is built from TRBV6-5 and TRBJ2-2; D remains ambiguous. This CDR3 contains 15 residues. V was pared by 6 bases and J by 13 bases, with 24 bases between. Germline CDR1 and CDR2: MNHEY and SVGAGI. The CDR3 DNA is TGTGCCAGCAGACTCCAGTCTGGAATCCCAGAGGCGCTGTTTTTT. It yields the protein CASRLQSGIPEALFF.

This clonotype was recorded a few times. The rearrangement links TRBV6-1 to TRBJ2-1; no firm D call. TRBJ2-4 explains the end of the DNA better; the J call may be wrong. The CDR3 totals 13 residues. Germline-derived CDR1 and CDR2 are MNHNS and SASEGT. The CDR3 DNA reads TGTGCCAGCAGGATGGGAGCCAAAAACATTCAGTACTTC. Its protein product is CASRMGAKNIQYF.

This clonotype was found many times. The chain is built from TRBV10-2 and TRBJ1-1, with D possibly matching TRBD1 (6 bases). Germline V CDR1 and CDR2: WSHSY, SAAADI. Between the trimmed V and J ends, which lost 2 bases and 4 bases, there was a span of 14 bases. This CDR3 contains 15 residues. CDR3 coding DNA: TGCGCCAGCAGTGAGGGGTTGAAAGGGGGCACTGAAGCTTTCTTT. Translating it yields CASSEGLKGGTEAFF.

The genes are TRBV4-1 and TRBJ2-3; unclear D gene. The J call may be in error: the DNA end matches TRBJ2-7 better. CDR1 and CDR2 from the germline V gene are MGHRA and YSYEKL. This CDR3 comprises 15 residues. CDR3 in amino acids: CASSQEVYGSYEQYF. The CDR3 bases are TGCGCCAGCAGCCAAGAAGTCTATGGCAGTTACGAGCAGTACTTC.

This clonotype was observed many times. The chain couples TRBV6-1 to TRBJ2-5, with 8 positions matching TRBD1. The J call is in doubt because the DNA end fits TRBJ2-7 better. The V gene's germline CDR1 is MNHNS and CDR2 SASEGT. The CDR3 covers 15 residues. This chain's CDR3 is CASSVAGTGGYEQYF. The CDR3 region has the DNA TGTGCCAGCAGTGTAGCCGGGACAGGCGGCTACGAGCAGTACTTC.

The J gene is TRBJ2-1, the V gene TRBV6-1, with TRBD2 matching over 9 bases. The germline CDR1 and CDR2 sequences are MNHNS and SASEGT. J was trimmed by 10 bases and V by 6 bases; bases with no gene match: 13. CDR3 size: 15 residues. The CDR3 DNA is TGTGCCAGCAGGACCGGGGCGGGGGGGACCTACGAGCAGTTCTTC. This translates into CASRTGAGGTYEQFF.

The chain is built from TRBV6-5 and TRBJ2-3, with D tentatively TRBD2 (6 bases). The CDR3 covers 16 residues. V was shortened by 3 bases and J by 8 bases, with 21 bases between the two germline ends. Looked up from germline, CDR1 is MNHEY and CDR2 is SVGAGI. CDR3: CASSYQLAGSTGTQYF. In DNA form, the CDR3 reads TGTGCCAGCAGTTATCAGCTGGCGGGGAGTACCGGTACGCAGTATTTT.

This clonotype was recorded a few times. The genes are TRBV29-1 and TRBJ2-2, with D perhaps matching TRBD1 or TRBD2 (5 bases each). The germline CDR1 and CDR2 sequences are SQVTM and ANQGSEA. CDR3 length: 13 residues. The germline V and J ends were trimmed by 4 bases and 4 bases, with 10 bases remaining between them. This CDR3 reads CSVGGRSTGELFF. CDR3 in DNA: TGCAGCGTTGGGGGACGAAGCACCGGGGAGCTGTTTTTT.

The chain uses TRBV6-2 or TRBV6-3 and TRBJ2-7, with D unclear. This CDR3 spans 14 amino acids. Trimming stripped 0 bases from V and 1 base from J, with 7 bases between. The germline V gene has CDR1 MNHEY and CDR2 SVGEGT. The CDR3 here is CASSYSGGSYEQYF. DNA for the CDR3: TGTGCCAGCAGTTACTCGGGCGGATCCTACGAGCAGTACTTC.

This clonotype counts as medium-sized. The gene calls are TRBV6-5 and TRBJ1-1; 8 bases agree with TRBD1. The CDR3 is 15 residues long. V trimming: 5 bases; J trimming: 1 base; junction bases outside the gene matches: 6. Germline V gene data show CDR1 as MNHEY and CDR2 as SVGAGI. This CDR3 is CASSMTTGENTEAFF. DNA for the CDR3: TGTGCCAGCAGTATGACGACAGGGGAGAACACTGAAGCTTTCTTT.

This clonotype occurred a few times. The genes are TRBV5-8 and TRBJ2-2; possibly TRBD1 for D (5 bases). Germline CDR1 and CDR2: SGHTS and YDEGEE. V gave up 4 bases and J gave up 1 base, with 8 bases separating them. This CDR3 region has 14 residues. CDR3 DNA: TGTGCCAGCAGCCGACAGTTGAACACCGGGGAGCTGTTTTTT. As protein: CASSRQLNTGELFF.

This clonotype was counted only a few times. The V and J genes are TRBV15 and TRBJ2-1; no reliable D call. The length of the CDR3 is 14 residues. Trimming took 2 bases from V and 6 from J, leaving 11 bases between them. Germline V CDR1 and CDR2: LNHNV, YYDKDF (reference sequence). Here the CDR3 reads CATSRYLPLNEQFF. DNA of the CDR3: TGTGCCACCAGCAGATACCTACCCCTCAATGAGCAGTTCTTC.

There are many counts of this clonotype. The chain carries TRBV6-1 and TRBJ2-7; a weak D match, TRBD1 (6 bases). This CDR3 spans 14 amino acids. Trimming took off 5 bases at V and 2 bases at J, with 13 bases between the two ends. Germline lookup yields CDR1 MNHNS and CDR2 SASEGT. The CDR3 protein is CASSPRTEAYEQYF. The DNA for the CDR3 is TGTGCCAGCAGTCCCCGGACAGAGGCCTACGAGCAGTACTTC.

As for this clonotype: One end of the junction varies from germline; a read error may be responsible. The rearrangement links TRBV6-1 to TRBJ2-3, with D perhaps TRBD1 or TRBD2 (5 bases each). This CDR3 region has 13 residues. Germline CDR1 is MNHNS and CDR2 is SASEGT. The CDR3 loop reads CASREGTRDAQYF. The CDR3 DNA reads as TGTGCCAGCCGTGAAGGGACCAGAGATGCGCAGTATTTT.

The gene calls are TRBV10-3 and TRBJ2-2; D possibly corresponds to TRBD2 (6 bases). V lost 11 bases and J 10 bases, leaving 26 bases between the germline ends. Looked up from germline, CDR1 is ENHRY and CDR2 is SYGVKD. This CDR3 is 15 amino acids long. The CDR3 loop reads CARGLQAVIPAELFF. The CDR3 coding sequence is TGTGCCCGGGGACTCCAGGCCGTGATCCCAGCGGAGCTGTTTTTT.

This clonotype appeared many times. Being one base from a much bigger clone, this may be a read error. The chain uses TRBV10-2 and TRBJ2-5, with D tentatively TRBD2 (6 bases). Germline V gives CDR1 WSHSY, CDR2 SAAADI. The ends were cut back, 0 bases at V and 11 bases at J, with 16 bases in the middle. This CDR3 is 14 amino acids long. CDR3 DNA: TGCGCCAGCAGTGAGTCGACTGTTACTAGCTGGCAGTACTTC. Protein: CASSESTVTSWQYF.

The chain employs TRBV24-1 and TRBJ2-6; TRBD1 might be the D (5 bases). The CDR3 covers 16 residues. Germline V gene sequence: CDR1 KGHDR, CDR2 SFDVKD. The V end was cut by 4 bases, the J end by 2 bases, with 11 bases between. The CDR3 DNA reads TGTGCCACCAGTGAAGGGGTCTCCGCTGGGGCCAACGTCCTGACTTTC. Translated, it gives CATSEGVSAGANVLTF.

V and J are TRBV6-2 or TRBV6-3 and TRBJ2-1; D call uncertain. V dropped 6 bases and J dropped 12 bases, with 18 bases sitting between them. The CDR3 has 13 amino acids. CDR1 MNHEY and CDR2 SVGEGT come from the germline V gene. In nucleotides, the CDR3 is TGTGCCAGCAGGGATGTGACCAGCGATGCGCAGTTCTTC. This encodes CASRDVTSDAQFF.